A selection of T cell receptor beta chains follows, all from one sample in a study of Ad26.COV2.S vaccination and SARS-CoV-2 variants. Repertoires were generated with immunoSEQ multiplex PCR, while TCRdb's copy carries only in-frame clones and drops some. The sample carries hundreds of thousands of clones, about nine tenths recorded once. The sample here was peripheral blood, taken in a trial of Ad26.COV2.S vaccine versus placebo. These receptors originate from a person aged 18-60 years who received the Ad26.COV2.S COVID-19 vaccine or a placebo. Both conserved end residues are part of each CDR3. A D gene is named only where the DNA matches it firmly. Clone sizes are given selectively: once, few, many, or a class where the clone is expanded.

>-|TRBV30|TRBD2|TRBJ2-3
CAWTSGRSTDTQYF
TGTGCCTGGACTAGCGGAAGATCCACAGATACGCAGTATTTT
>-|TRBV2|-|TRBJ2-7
CASSTRGPYEQYF
TGTGCCAGCAGTACACGCGGGCCCTACGAGCAGTACTTC
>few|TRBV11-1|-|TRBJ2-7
CASSFVGRAGQQYF
TGTGCCAGCAGCTTTGTAGGGCGAGCGGGCCAGCAGTACTTC
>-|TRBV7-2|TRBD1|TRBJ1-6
CASTRTGGTGSPLHF
TGTGCCAGCACCCGGACAGGGGGGACGGGATCACCCCTCCACTTT
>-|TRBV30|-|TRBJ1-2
CAWRGPRLNTF
TGTGCCTGGAGGGGCCCCAGGTTAAACACCTTC
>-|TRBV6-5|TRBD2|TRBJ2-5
CASSSGGETQYF
TGTGCCAGCAGTTCGGGGGGAGAGACCCAGTACTTC
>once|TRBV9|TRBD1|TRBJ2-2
CASSVAVQGAGTGELFF
TGTGCCAGCAGCGTAGCTGTACAGGGGGCCGGGACCGGGGAGCTGTTTTTT
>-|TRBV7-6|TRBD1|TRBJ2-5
CASSLGGGPETQYF
TGTGCCAGCAGCTTAGGAGGGGGCCCGGAGACCCAGTACTTC
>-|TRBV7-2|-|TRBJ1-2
CASSLMVWDTYGYTF
TGTGCCAGCAGCTTAATGGTCTGGGACACCTATGGCTACACCTTC
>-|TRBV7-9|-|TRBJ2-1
CASSLTTALRSYNEQFF
TGTGCCAGCAGCTTAACAACAGCTTTACGCTCCTACAATGAGCAGTTCTTC
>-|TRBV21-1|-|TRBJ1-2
CASSKAGPSYGYTF
TGTGCCAGCAGCAAAGCCGGGCCGTCCTATGGCTACACCTTC
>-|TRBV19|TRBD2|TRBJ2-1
CASSPIRTSGGSGSRGEQFF
TGTGCCAGTAGTCCCATCCGGACTAGCGGGGGGTCCGGGTCCCGGGGTGAGCAGTTCTTC
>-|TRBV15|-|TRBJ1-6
CATSRDGGNSPLHF
TGTGCCACCAGCAGAGACGGGGGGAATTCACCCCTCCACTTT
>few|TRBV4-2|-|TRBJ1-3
CASSQDTGGSGNTIYF
TGTGCCAGCAGCCAAGATACTGGGGGCAGTGGAAACACCATATATTTT
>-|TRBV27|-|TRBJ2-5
CASSLRTGAVETQYF
TGTGCCAGCAGTCTCAGGACGGGGGCAGTCGAGACCCAGTACTTC
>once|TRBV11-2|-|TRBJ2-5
CASSRADQETQYF
TGTGCCAGCTCCAGGGCCGACCAAGAGACCCAGTACTTC
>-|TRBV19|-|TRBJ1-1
CASTIRLNTEAFF
TGTGCCAGTACCATCAGGCTGAACACTGAAGCTTTCTTT
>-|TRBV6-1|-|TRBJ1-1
CASSERLGLGTEAFF
TGTGCCAGCAGTGAAAGGCTGGGTTTAGGCACTGAAGCTTTCTTT
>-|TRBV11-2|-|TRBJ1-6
CASSLVQENSPLHF
TGTGCCAGCAGCTTAGTGCAGGAGAACTCACCCCTCCACTTT
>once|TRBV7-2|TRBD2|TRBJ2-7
CASSLLAGDTYEQYF
TGTGCCAGCAGCTTATTAGCGGGGGACACCTACGAGCAGTACTTC
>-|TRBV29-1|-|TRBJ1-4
CSVGVVGEGEKLFF
TGCAGCGTTGGCGTGGTCGGGGAGGGCGAAAAACTGTTTTTT
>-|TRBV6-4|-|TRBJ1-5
CASSALRQVNQPQHF
TGTGCCAGCAGTGCTCTCAGACAGGTCAATCAGCCCCAGCATTTT
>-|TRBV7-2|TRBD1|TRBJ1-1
CATVKLDRVNEAFF
TGTGCCACCGTCAAATTGGACAGGGTGAATGAAGCTTTCTTT
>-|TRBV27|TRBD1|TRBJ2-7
CASSSPGTGGSYEQYF
TGTGCCAGCAGTTCACCCGGGACAGGGGGCAGTTACGAGCAGTACTTC
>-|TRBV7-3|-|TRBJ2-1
CASSSRGSSSYNEQFF
TGTGCCAGCAGCAGCAGGGGTTCGAGCTCCTACAATGAGCAGTTCTTC
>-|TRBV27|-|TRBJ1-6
CASSYRTASYNSPLHF
TGTGCCAGCAGTTACAGGACAGCAAGCTATAATTCACCCCTCCACTTT
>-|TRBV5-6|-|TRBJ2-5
CASSFTTYQETQYF
TGTGCCAGCAGCTTTACCACGTACCAAGAGACCCAGTACTTC
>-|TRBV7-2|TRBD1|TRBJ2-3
CALGQGASRDDKQYF
TGTGCCTTGGGACAGGGGGCGTCTCGGGATGATAAGCAGTATTTT
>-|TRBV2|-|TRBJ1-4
CASSDRRGGKLFF
TGTGCCAGCAGTGACAGGAGGGGTGGAAAACTGTTTTTT
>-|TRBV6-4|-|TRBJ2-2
CASSERDTGELFF
TGTGCCAGCAGTGAAAGGGACACCGGGGAGCTGTTTTTT
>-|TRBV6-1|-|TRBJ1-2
CASSELARGPYGYTF
TGTGCCAGCAGTGAACTGGCGCGGGGTCCTTATGGCTACACCTTC
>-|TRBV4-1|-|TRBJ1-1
CASSQWGADEAFF
TGCGCCAGCAGCCAATGGGGGGCGGACGAGGCTTTCTTT
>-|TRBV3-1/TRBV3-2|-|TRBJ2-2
CASSQVTGELFF
TGTGCCAGCAGCCAAGTTACCGGGGAGCTGTTTTTT
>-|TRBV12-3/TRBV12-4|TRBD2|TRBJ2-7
CASSGGVSYEQYF
TGTGCCAGCAGTGGGGGGGTGAGTTACGAGCAGTACTTC
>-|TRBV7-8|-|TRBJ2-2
CASSFRQGGHGELFF
TGTGCCAGCAGCTTCAGACAGGGAGGTCACGGGGAGCTGTTTTTT
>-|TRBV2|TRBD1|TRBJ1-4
CASSLDRGGEKLFF
TGTGCCAGCAGTTTGGACAGGGGAGGCGAAAAACTGTTTTTT
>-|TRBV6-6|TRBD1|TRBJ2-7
CASIPDRAAYEQYF
TGTGCCAGCATCCCCGACAGGGCCGCATACGAGCAGTACTTC
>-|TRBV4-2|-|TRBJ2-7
CASSQDGLKGYEQYF
TGTGCCAGCAGCCAAGACGGCTTAAAAGGCTACGAGCAGTACTTC
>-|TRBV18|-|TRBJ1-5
CASSSTGRSNQPQHF
TGTGCCAGCTCATCCACAGGGCGTAGCAATCAGCCCCAGCATTTT
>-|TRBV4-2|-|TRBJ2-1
CASSQDRASAYNEQFF
TGTGCCAGCAGCCAAGATAGGGCCAGCGCCTACAATGAGCAGTTCTTC